The rows below give T cell receptor beta chains drawn from one sample of a study of cytomegalovirus exposure and HLA in healthy donors. Generated by immunoSEQ multiplex PCR, the TCRdb table keeps only in-frame clones and is missing some. The sample yields about 87,000 clones, approximately 75% seen once. The sample was PBMCs. The receptors stem from a woman aged 40-49 years in good health and CMV-seronegative. CDR3s include the opening cysteine and the closing phenylalanine or tryptophan. The D gene is left open where the match is weak. Rows may omit the clone size; those that give it use once, few, many or a size class.

j_call v_call d_call clone_size cdr3_nt cdr3_aa
TRBJ2-1 TRBV5-4 . . TGTGCCAGCAGCTTACTGGCGGGGAACAATGAGCAGTTCTTC CASSLLAGNNEQFF
TRBJ2-7 TRBV6-1 . . TGTGCCAGCAGTTTGCCCGGGACATCGAAGGAGCAGTACTTC CASSLPGTSKEQYF
TRBJ2-5 TRBV10-3 TRBD1 . TGTGCCATCAGTGAACCCGACAGGGGAGAGACCCAGTACTTC CAISEPDRGETQYF
TRBJ2-4 TRBV7-6 . . TGTGCCAGCAGCTGGGGGGGCGAAGGGATTAAAAACATTCAGTACTTC CASSWGGEGIKNIQYF
TRBJ2-7 TRBV28 . . TGTGCCAGCACCCTGGGGTCGGGGGTCAGCTACGAGCAGTACTTC CASTLGSGVSYEQYF
TRBJ2-7 TRBV11-1 . few TGTGCCAGCAGCCTCCGACAGGTTCCCCACGAGCAGTACTTC CASSLRQVPHEQYF
TRBJ2-7 TRBV4-3 . . TGCGCCAGCAGCCCCGATGAGGGGGGGCGGTACGAGCAGTACTTC CASSPDEGGRYEQYF
TRBJ1-2 TRBV2 . . TGTGCCAGCAGCGGTGGACAGACTTATGGCTACACCTTC CASSGGQTYGYTF
TRBJ1-5 TRBV6-5 TRBD1 . TGTGCCAGCAGGCCGACAGGGGGGACCAATCAGCCCCAGCATTTT CASRPTGGTNQPQHF
TRBJ1-2 TRBV19 . . TGTGCCAGTAGACGCCGGGTCGGAGGGCAGAACTATGGCTACACCTTC CASRRRVGGQNYGYTF
TRBJ1-5 TRBV10-2 TRBD1 . TGCGCCAGCAATCGAGAGGGGGCATTCGGTCAGCCCCAGCATTTT CASNREGAFGQPQHF
TRBJ1-1 TRBV30 . . TGTGCCTGGGAGGCCGATATGAACACTGAAGCTTTCTTT CAWEADMNTEAFF
TRBJ1-3 TRBV5-4 TRBD1 . TGTGCCAGCAGCTTGGCCGGGACAGGGACGCTCTCTGGAAACACCATATATTTT CASSLAGTGTLSGNTIYF
TRBJ1-2 TRBV12-5 TRBD1 . TGTGCTAGTGGTTTGGGTCGGGACAGGGGGCCCCATGGCTACACCTTC CASGLGRDRGPHGYTF
TRBJ2-7 TRBV7-6 . once TGTGCCAGCAGCTTAGCGGAGGACAGTTCGCTGTACTTC CASSLAEDSSLYF
TRBJ2-4 TRBV2 . . TGTGCCAGCAGTGAAGCAGTAGCGGTTCTTAAAGCCAAAAACATTCAGTACTTC CASSEAVAVLKAKNIQYF
TRBJ2-5 TRBV5-1 TRBD1 . TGCGCCAGCAGCTTAGGGACAGGACAAGAGACCCAGTACTTC CASSLGTGQETQYF
TRBJ1-3 TRBV5-1 . few TGCGCCAGCAGCTTGGACGCAGGCTCTGGAAACACCATATATTTT CASSLDAGSGNTIYF
TRBJ2-1 TRBV4-3 TRBD2 once TGCGCCAGCAGCGAGGGACTAGCAGAGTACAATGAGCAGTTCTTC CASSEGLAEYNEQFF
TRBJ2-7 TRBV2 . . TGTGCCAGCAGGGGGCAAGGCCGTTACGAGCAGTACTTC CASRGQGRYEQYF
TRBJ2-1 TRBV5-1 . . TGCGCCAGCAGCTTGGACACCCACAATGAGCAGTTCTTC CASSLDTHNEQFF
TRBJ2-4 TRBV5-1 . . TGCGCCAGCAGCCACAGGGACGGCTCCAAAAACATTCAGTACTTC CASSHRDGSKNIQYF
TRBJ1-1 TRBV6-5 . few TGTGCCAGCCAAGACACAGTAAAGCACACTGAAGCTTTCTTT CASQDTVKHTEAFF
TRBJ2-5 TRBV7-6 . . TGTGCCAGCAGCCCCCAGGGGTCCTGGGAGACCCAGTACTTC CASSPQGSWETQYF
TRBJ2-1 TRBV19 . few TGTGCCAGTACCCACCTTCGCGGGACTGCCAACAATGAGCAGTTCTTC CASTHLRGTANNEQFF
TRBJ1-1 TRBV5-1 . . TGCGCCAGCAGCTTGGGTGGCAGGGATGGTGAAGCTTTCTTT CASSLGGRDGEAFF
TRBJ2-7 TRBV4-1 . . TGCGCCAGCAGCCAAGTTCGTGGGGGGGCCGTCTACGAGCAGTACTTC CASSQVRGGAVYEQYF
TRBJ2-5 TRBV6-5 . . TGTGCCAGCAGTTACGGGGGGGCCGACCAGGAGACCCAGTACTTC CASSYGGADQETQYF
TRBJ2-1 TRBV9 TRBD2 . TGTGCCAGCAGCGCCCTGAGCGGGGGGGGCTACAATGAGCAGTTCTTC CASSALSGGGYNEQFF
TRBJ1-1 TRBV19 . few TGTGCCAGTAGCTTACGGGGAACTGAAGCTTTCTTT CASSLRGTEAFF
TRBJ1-3 TRBV25-1 . . TGTGCCAGCAGAGACGCAGGGGTAGCTGGAAACACCATATATTTT CASRDAGVAGNTIYF
TRBJ2-3 TRBV9 TRBD2 . TGTGCCAGCAGCGAAAAAATCGGGGGGAGGAGCACAGATACGCAGTATTTT CASSEKIGGRSTDTQYF